This entry lists 10 T cell receptor beta chains sequenced from one sample in a study of T cells in Graves' hyperthyroidism and ophthalmopathy. The CDR3 regions of TCR beta were amplified from RNA transcripts. Researchers ran a first-round RT-PCR on the TCR CDR3 using the HTBI primer set. TCRdb analysed the multiplex PCR reads with MiXCR anew, one entry per CDR3 protein. Among 600,000 to 800,000 distinct CDR3 sequences listed, about 35% were seen once. The sequenced sample consisted of blood. Every receptor here comes from a woman in her thirties or forties with Graves' hyperthyroidism.

This clonotype was detected many times. The rearrangement links TRBV7-2 to TRBJ1-1; maybe TRBD1 (6 bases). Per the germline V gene, CDR1 is SGHTA and CDR2 is FQGNSA. The CDR3 runs 13 residues. V was shortened by 6 bases and J by 6 bases, with 14 bases between the two germline ends. This CDR3 is CASRPRQDPEAFF. As DNA, the CDR3 is TGTGCCAGCAGGCCAAGACAGGACCCTGAAGCTTTCTTT.

This clonotype has only a few counts. The chain uses TRBV6-5 and TRBJ1-5; no clear D. Germline V gene sequence: CDR1 MNHEY, CDR2 SVGAGI. The CDR3 has 13 residues. The V end lost 7 bases, the J end lost 2 bases, and 9 bases lay between the germline ends. The CDR3 DNA reads TGTGCCAGCACTGGGTTCGGCAATCAGCCCCAGCATTTT. Translation: CASTGFGNQPQHF.

Concerning this clonotype itself: This clone may be a read error of a much larger clone one base away. CDR3 region: CASRVHISTEAFF. In nucleotides, the CDR3 is TGCGCCAGCAGAGTTCATATTTCCACTGAAGCTTTCTTT. The V gene is TRBV10-1, the J gene TRBJ1-1; D is unresolved. The CDR3 totals 13 residues. V dropped 6 bases and J dropped 4 bases, with 12 bases sitting between them. The V gene's germline CDR1 is WNHNN and CDR2 SYGVQD (reference sequence).

This clonotype has ten or more counts. The rearrangement uses TRBV7-9 and TRBJ2-5; the D is unclear. Between the trimmed V and J ends, which lost 5 bases and 5 bases, there was a span of 15 bases. The germline CDR1 and CDR2 sequences are SEHNR and FQNEAQ (reference sequence). The CDR3 has 14 residues. The CDR3 loop reads CASSPGGSGETQYF. The CDR3, as DNA: TGTGCCAGCAGCCCGGGCGGAAGTGGGGAGACCCAGTACTTC.

Notes on this clonotype: A read error is possible here, since a much larger clone lies one base away. The rearrangement uses TRBV10-3 and TRBJ2-7, with D unresolved. V was shortened by 0 bases and J by 2 bases, with 5 bases between the two germline ends. CDR1 is ENHRY, CDR2 SYGVKD, per germline. CDR3 length equals 13 residues. CDR3 protein: CAISESKTYEQYF. In nucleotides, the CDR3 is TGTGCCATCAGTGAGTCCAAGACCTACGAGCAGTACTTC.

This chain connects TRBV4-2 to TRBJ2-7, with TRBD2 as a possible D gene (7 bases). CDR1 and CDR2 (germline): LGHNA, YNFKEQ. CDR3 size: 15 residues. V was clipped by 4 bases and J by 3 bases, with 16 bases between them. The CDR3 DNA follows: TGTGCCAGCAGCCGAGGGGGGACTATTCTCTACGAGCAGTACTTC. Translating it yields CASSRGGTILYEQYF.

This clonotype occurred many times. The chain has TRBV6-6 and TRBJ1-1, with a possible D match to TRBD1 (5 bases). Germline values: CDR1 MNHNY, CDR2 SVGAGI (reference sequence). Trimming pared 6 bases from V and 1 base from J, leaving 9 bases between. CDR3 length equals 13 residues. For the CDR3, the DNA is TGTGCCAGCAGATCGGACAAGAACACTGAAGCTTTCTTT. Its translation: CASRSDKNTEAFF.

The chain joins TRBV3-1 to TRBJ1-1, with 9 bases fitting TRBD1. V lost 0 bases, J lost 1 base, and 3 bases stayed unmatched. The CDR3 has 16 residues. The germline CDR1 and CDR2 sequences are LGHDT and YNNKEL (reference sequence). CDR3 residues: CASSQDSGQGNTEAFF. Written as DNA, the CDR3 is TGTGCCAGCAGCCAAGATTCGGGACAGGGGAACACTGAAGCTTTCTTT.

The sample holds a few counts of this clonotype. This sequence joins TRBV2 and TRBJ1-1, with 7 nucleotides matching TRBD1. Per the germline V gene, CDR1 is SNHLY and CDR2 is FYNNEI. V lost 6 bases and J lost 2; bases outside the gene matches: 24. The length of the CDR3 is 20 residues. The CDR3 loop reads CASSETPRLGRGGINTEAFF. In DNA form, the CDR3 reads TGTGCCAGCAGCGAGACCCCGCGTTTGGGCAGGGGGGGAATCAACACTGAAGCTTTCTTT.

The chain has TRBV9 and TRBJ1-1; 11 positions agree with TRBD1. Unmatched junction bases numbered 11, after V lost 4 bases and J lost 0 bases. Germline values: CDR1 SGDLS, CDR2 YYNGEE. This CDR3 region has 18 residues. CDR3 nucleotide sequence: TGTGCCAGCAGCCCTTCCGGGACAGGGGGTATAATGAACACTGAAGCTTTCTTT. It yields the protein CASSPSGTGGIMNTEAFF.